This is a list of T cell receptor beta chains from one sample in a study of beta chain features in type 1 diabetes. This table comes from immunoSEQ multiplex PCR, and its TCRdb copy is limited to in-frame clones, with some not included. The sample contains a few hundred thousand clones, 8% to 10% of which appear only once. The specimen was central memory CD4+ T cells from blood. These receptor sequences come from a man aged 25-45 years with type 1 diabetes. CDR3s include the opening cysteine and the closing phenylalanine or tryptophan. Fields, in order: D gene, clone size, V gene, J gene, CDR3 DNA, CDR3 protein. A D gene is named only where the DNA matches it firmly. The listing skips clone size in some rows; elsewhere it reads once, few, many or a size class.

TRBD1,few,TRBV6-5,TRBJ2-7,TGTGCCAGCAAAGTCCGGGACAGGACCTACGAGCAGTACTTC,CASKVRDRTYEQYF
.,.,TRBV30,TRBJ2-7,TGTGCCTGGAGTCGAGGAACCTACTACGAGCAGTACTTC,CAWSRGTYYEQYF
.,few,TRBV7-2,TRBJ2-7,TGTGCCAGCAGCTCTTACGGTGCCAGTTCCTACGAGCAGTACTTC,CASSSYGASSYEQYF
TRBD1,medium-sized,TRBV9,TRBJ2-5,TGTGCCAGCAGCTCCGGGACAGGGGGCGAGACCCAGTACTTC,CASSSGTGGETQYF
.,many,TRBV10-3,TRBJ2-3,TGTGCCATCAGTGTCTCCCGTAGCACAGATACGCAGTATTTT,CAISVSRSTDTQYF
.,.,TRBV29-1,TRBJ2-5,TGCAGCGTTGCCCCCGGGCAAAATAGGGAGACCCAGTACTTC,CSVAPGQNRETQYF
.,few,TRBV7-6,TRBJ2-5,TGTGCCAGCAGCCAGTACAGGCAAGAGACCCAGTACTTC,CASSQYRQETQYF
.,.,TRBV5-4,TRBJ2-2,TGTGCCAGCAGCTTGGGGACGGCCCGCACCGGGGAGCTGTTTTTT,CASSLGTARTGELFF
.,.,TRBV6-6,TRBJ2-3,TGTGCCAGCAAATTAGATCGGGGCGCAGATACGCAGTATTTT,CASKLDRGADTQYF
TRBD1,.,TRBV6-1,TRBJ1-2,TGTGCCAGCAGTGAAGCGCTGGGCGTAGACAGGGCCAAAGGAGGCTACACCTTC,CASSEALGVDRAKGGYTF
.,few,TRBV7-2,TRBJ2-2,TGTGCCAGCAGTAAAACAACAGGGAACGCCGGGGAGCTGTTTTTT,CASSKTTGNAGELFF
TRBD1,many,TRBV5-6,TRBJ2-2,TGTGCCAGCAGCTGGGGACAGGGGGAAGACACCGGGGAGCTGTTTTTT,CASSWGQGEDTGELFF
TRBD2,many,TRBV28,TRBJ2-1,TGTGCCAGCCAACTAGCGGGACCCCCCTACAATGAGCAGTTCTTC,CASQLAGPPYNEQFF
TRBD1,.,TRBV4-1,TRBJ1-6,TGCGCCAGCAGCCAAGGCTGGAGGGGGCGTTCACCCCTCCACTTT,CASSQGWRGRSPLHF
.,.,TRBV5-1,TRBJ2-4,TGCGCCAGCAGCTTCGACATTCGGTACTTC,CASSFDIRYF
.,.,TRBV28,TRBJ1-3,TGTGCCAGCAGTGCTGGCAGGCCCTCAAGGGGAAACACCATATATTTT,CASSAGRPSRGNTIYF
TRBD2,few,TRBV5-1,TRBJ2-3,TGCGCCAGCAGCGCGGGACTAAGCGGGGGCACAGATACGCAGTATTTT,CASSAGLSGGTDTQYF
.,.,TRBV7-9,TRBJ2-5,TGTGCCAGCAGCTCAGAGGAGACCCAGTACTTC,CASSSEETQYF
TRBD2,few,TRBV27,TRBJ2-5,TGTGCCAGCAGCCCGACTAGCGGGTATGGGACCCAAGAGACCCAGTACTTC,CASSPTSGYGTQETQYF
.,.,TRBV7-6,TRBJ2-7,TGTGCCAGCAGCTTAGTAAGGTCCTACGAGCAGTACTTC,CASSLVRSYEQYF
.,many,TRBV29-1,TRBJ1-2,TGCAGCGTTGAAACGTCAGGGGCAGATGGCTACACCTTC,CSVETSGADGYTF
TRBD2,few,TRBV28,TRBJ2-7,TGTGCCAGCAGTTTATCCCCCTCAGCGCGGGAGGGCCGAAGGGAGCAGTACTTC,CASSLSPSAREGRREQYF
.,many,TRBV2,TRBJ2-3,TGTGCCAGCAGTGAAGCTTCGGATACGCAGTATTTT,CASSEASDTQYF
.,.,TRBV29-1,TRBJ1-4,TGCAGCGTATCTACCGGGACGAGGGATCCAAAACTGTTTTTT,CSVSTGTRDPKLFF
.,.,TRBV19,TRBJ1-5,TGTGCCACTAAAGACCGGGTGGAGCAGCCCCAGCATTTT,CATKDRVEQPQHF
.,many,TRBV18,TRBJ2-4,TGTGCCAGCTCACCAGGAGGAGGACGAAACATTCAGTACTTC,CASSPGGGRNIQYF
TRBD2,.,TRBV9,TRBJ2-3,TGTGCCAGCAGCGCCCGGACTAGCGGCTTTAGAAGCACAGATACGCAGTATTTT,CASSARTSGFRSTDTQYF
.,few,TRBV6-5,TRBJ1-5,TGTGCCAGCAGTTACCGGGAGCAGCCCCAGCATTTT,CASSYREQPQHF
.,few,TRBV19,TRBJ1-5,TGTGCCAGTAGTATTACAGGATCGGCTCAGCCCCAGCATTTT,CASSITGSAQPQHF
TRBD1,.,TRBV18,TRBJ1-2,TGTGCCAGCTCACCAGGGGACAGGGCTTCTATCAACTATGGCTACACCTTC,CASSPGDRASINYGYTF
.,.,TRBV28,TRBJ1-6,TGTGCCACCCAGATCATCCAGTATAATTCACCCCTCCACTTT,CATQIIQYNSPLHF
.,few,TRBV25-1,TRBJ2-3,TGTGCCAGCAGTGACGCGGGAAGCACAGATACGCAGTATTTT,CASSDAGSTDTQYF
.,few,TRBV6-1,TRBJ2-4,TGTGCCAGCCGCCCGTTAGCCAAAAACATTCAGTACTTC,CASRPLAKNIQYF
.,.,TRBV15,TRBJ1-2,TGTGCCACCAGCAGAGAGTCAGGGAGCTATGGCTACACCTTC,CATSRESGSYGYTF
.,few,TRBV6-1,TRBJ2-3,TGTGCCAGCAGTGGCCTTATCGTGGCGGCGCGGAATACGCAGTATTTT,CASSGLIVAARNTQYF
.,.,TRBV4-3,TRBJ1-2,TGCGCCAGCAGCCAAGACCAGAACAGGGAAAAATGGAGCCCATCTAACTATGGCTACACCTTC,CASSQDQNREKWSPSNYGYTF
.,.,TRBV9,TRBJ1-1,TGTGCCAGCAGCGTAGCCAGGGACACTGAAGCTTTCTTT,CASSVARDTEAFF
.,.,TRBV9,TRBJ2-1,TGTGCCAGCAGCGTGTATCAGGGGACCTACAATGAGCAGTTCTTC,CASSVYQGTYNEQFF
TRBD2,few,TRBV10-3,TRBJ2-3,TGTGCCATCAGACTAGCGGGCACAGATACGCAGTATTTT,CAIRLAGTDTQYF
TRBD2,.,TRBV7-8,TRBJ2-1,TGTGCCAGCAGCTACCCAAGCGGGAGCAGGGAGCAGTTCTTC,CASSYPSGSREQFF
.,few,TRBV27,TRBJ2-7,TGTGCCAGCACCCCTCCGGCGGGGTTCTACGAGCAGTACTTC,CASTPPAGFYEQYF
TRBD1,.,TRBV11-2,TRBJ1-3,TGTGCCAGCACCAGGGGACAGGGGGCCGACTCTGGAAACACCATATATTTT,CASTRGQGADSGNTIYF
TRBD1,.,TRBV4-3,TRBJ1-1,TGCGCCAGCAGTCAATCGCCAGGGGGCGTCGGGAACACTGAAGCTTTCTTT,CASSQSPGGVGNTEAFF
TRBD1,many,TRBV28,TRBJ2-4,TGTGCCAGCAGTTCATCTTCGACAGGGAAAAACATTCAGTACTTC,CASSSSSTGKNIQYF
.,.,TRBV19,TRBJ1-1,TGTGCCAGTAGTATAGATCCGTGGCGACAGATGACTGAAGCTTTCTTT,CASSIDPWRQMTEAFF
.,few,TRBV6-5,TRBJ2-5,TGTGCCAGCAGTTACTCGTTTAATTTTGAACAAGAGACCCAGTACTTC,CASSYSFNFEQETQYF
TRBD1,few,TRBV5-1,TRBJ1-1,TGCGCCAGCAGCACCGAACAGGGGGTCACTGAAGCTTTCTTT,CASSTEQGVTEAFF
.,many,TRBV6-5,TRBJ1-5,TGTGCCAGCAGTCGTACATGGGTTAGCAATCAGCCCCAGCATTTT,CASSRTWVSNQPQHF
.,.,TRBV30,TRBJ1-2,TGTGCCTGGAGTGTAAGCCTCCAGGGTTCGGGTGGCTACACCTTC,CAWSVSLQGSGGYTF
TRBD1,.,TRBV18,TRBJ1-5,TGTGCCAGCTCACCGGGGGGACAGGTAATTAGCAATCAGCCCCAGCATTTT,CASSPGGQVISNQPQHF
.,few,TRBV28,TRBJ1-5,TGTGCCAGCTCGATAGGAAATCAGCCCCAGCATTTT,CASSIGNQPQHF
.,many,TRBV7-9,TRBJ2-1,TGTGCCAGCAGCTTGTTAGGAACACCGTACAATGAGCAGTTCTTC,CASSLLGTPYNEQFF
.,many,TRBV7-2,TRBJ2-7,TGTGCCAGCAGCCCTCAAGCAGAGGGAACCTACGAGCAGTACTTC,CASSPQAEGTYEQYF
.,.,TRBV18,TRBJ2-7,TGTGCCAGCTCACTAGGCGGTCCCTCCGAGCAGTACTTC,CASSLGGPSEQYF
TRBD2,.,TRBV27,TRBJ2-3,TGTGCCAGCAGTCCAAGCCTCTGGGGGACTAGCGGGGGCACAGATACGCAGTATTTT,CASSPSLWGTSGGTDTQYF
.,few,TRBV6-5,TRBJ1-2,TGTGCCATCAGTGGAGGGAACTATGGCTACACCTTC,CAISGGNYGYTF
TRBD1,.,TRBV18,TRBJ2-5,TGTGCCAGCTCACCGCCCAACAGGGGGCGCGGGGAGGAGACCCAGTACTTC,CASSPPNRGRGEETQYF
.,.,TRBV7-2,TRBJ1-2,TGTGCCAGCAGCTTAGACACAGGGAACTATGGCTACACCTTC,CASSLDTGNYGYTF